The T cell receptor beta chain described here comes from a study of shared clonotypes between healthy human individuals. The V end lost 7 bases, the J end lost 5 bases, and 20 bases lay between the germline ends. This CDR3 region has 15 residues. The germline V gene has CDR1 LNHDA and CDR2 SQIVND (reference sequence). Clones were read by immunoSEQ multiplex PCR, and TCRdb kept only the in-frame ones, dropping some. The table includes around 640,000 clones, about 95% detected once. Cells designated naive CD8 were CD45RO-negative and were positively selected for CCR7, with terminally differentiated effector memory CD45RA+ cells excluded.

The origin of this receptor is a woman in her 30s in good health. The sample comprised naive CD8+ T cells sorted from blood. J is TRBJ1-2 and V is TRBV19; perhaps TRBD1 as D (5 bases). CDR3 coding DNA: TGTGCCAGTACCCTAAGCCAGGGAGACCCGTATGGCTACACCTTC. Amino acids: CASTLSQGDPYGYTF.